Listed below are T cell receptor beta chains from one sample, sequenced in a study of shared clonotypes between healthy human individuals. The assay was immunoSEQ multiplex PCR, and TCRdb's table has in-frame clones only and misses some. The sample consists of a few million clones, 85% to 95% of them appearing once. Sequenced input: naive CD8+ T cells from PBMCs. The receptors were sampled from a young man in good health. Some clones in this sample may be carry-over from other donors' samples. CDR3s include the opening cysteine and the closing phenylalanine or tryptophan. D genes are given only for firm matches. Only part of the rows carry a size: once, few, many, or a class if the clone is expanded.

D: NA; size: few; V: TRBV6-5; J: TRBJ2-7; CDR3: CASSYQSSYEQYF; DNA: TGTGCCAGCAGTTACCAAAGCTCCTACGAGCAGTACTTC
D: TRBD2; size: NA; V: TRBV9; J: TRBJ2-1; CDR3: CASSERGAGTSGHNEQFF; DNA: TGTGCCAGCAGCGAGAGAGGGGCGGGGACTAGCGGACACAATGAGCAGTTCTTC
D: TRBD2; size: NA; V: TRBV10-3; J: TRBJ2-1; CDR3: CAISGGSSYNEQFF; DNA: TGTGCCATCAGTGGCGGGAGTTCCTACAATGAGCAGTTCTTC
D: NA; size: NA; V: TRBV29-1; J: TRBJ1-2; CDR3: CSVGGGRLYYGYTF; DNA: TGCAGCGTGGGGGGAGGGAGACTATACTATGGCTACACCTTC
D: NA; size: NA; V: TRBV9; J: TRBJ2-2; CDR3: CASSADYRELFF; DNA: TGTGCCAGCAGCGCCGACTACCGGGAGCTGTTTTTT
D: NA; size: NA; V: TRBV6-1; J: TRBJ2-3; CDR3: CASRPAPADTQYF; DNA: TGTGCCAGCAGGCCAGCCCCAGCGGATACGCAGTATTTT
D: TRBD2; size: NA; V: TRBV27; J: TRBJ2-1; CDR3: CASSSQTSGRSNEQFF; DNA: TGTGCCAGCAGTTCACAGACTAGCGGGAGAAGCAATGAGCAGTTCTTC
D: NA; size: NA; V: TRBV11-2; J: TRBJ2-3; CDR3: CASSSGTVWVEYF; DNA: TGTGCCAGCAGCTCGGGGACGGTCTGGGTGGAGTATTTT
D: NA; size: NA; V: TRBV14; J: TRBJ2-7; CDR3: CASSPQRLYEQYF; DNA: TGTGCCAGCAGTCCACAAAGACTCTACGAGCAGTACTTC
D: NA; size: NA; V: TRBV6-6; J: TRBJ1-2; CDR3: CASSFTGYTF; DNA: TGTGCCAGCAGTTTTACCGGCTACACCTTC
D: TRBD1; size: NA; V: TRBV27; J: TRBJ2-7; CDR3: CASSPRQGLTYEQYF; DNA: TGTGCCAGCAGTCCCCGACAGGGCCTTACCTACGAGCAGTACTTC
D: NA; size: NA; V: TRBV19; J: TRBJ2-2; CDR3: CASSISGELFF; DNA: TGTGCCAGTAGTATTTCCGGGGAGCTGTTTTTT
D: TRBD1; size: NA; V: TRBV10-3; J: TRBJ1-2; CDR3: CAISDRGLSYTF; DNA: TGTGCCATCTCCGACAGGGGGTTAAGCTACACCTTC
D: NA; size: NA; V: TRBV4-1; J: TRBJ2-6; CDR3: CASSQTIAGANVLTF; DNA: TGCGCCAGCAGCCAAACAATAGCTGGGGCCAACGTCCTGACTTTC
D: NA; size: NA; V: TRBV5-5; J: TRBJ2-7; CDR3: CASSITFTYEQYF; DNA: TGTGCCAGCAGCATAACCTTCACCTACGAGCAGTACTTC
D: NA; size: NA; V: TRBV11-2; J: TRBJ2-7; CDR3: CASSPSGPLGSEQYF; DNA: TGTGCCAGCAGCCCCTCCGGACCCCTCGGGAGCGAGCAGTACTTC
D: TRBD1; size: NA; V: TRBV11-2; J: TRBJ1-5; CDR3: CASSPGTGLNQPQHF; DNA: TGTGCCAGCAGCCCGGGGACAGGGTTGAATCAGCCCCAGCATTTT
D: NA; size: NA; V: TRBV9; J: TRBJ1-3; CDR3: CASSVGSSFGNTIYF; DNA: TGTGCCAGCAGCGTAGGTTCGTCCTTTGGAAACACCATATATTTT
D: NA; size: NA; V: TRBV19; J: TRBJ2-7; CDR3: CASSPTYTYEQYF; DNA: TGTGCCAGTAGTCCCACGTACACCTACGAGCAGTACTTC
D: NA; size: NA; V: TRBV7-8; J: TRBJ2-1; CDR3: CASSLGVFVSSDEQFF; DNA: TGTGCCAGCAGCTTAGGGGTGTTTGTCTCTTCCGATGAGCAGTTCTTC
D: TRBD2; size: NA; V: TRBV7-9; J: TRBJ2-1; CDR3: CASSSGTSSYNEQFF; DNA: TGTGCCAGCAGTTCCGGGACTAGCTCCTACAATGAGCAGTTCTTC
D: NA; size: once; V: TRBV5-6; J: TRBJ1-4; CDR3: CASSRPGSKEKLFF; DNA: TGTGCCAGCAGCCGGCCAGGGTCAAAAGAAAAACTGTTTTTT
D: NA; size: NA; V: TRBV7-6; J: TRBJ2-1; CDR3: CASSQNTGIVEQFF; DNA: TGTGCCAGCAGCCAGAATACAGGGATCGTTGAGCAGTTCTTC
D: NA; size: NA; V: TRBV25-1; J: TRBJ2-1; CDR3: CASSDRQRASYNEQFF; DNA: TGTGCCAGCAGTGACCGCCAAAGGGCGAGCTACAATGAGCAGTTCTTC
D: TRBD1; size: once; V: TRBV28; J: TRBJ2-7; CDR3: CASSFGTGNYEQYF; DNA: TGTGCCAGCAGTTTCGGGACAGGGAACTACGAGCAGTACTTC
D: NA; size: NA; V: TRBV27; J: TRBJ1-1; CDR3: CASSLMGGTEAFF; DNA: TGTGCCAGCAGTTTAATGGGGGGAACTGAAGCTTTCTTT
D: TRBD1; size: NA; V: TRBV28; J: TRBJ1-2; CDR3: CASSSPMTGSDGYTF; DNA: TGTGCCAGCAGTTCCCCTATGACAGGGTCGGATGGCTACACCTTC
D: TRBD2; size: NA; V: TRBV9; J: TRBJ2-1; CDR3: CASSVVVAGGSDEQFF; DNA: TGTGCCAGCAGCGTAGTTGTAGCGGGAGGTTCCGATGAGCAGTTCTTC
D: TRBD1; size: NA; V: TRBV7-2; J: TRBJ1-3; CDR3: CASSQGGFSGNTIYF; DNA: TGTGCCAGCAGCCAGGGGGGGTTCTCCGGAAACACCATATATTTT
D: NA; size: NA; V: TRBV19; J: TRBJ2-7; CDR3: CASSPDWRNPYEQYF; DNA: TGTGCCAGTAGTCCCGACTGGCGGAACCCCTACGAGCAGTACTTC
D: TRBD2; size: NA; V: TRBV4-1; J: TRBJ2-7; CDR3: CASSQDTAGFYEQYF; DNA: TGCGCCAGCAGCCAAGACACAGCGGGATTCTACGAGCAGTACTTC
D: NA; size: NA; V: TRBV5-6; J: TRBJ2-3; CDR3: CASSLVVQPLGDTQYF; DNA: TGTGCCAGCAGCTTGGTGGTACAACCCCTAGGGGATACGCAGTATTTT
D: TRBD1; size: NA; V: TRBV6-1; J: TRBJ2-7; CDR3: CASSDWTGMSYEQYF; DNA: TGTGCCAGCAGTGACTGGACAGGGATGAGCTACGAGCAGTACTTC
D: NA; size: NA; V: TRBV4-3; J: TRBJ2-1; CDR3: CASSQTGATYNEQFF; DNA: TGCGCCAGCAGCCAAACCGGCGCCACGTACAATGAGCAGTTCTTC
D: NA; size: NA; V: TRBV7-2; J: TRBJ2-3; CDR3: CASSLPRGPDTQYF; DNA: TGTGCCAGCAGCTTACCGAGGGGACCAGATACGCAGTATTTT
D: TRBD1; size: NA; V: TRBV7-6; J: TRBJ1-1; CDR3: CASSSIPGQGAPGTEAFF; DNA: TGTGCCAGCAGTTCGATTCCGGGACAGGGGGCGCCGGGCACTGAAGCTTTCTTT
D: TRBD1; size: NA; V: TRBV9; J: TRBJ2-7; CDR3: CASSASGTGIDEQYF; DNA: TGTGCCAGCAGCGCCTCCGGGACAGGGATCGACGAGCAGTACTTC
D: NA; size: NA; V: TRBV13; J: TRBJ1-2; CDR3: CASSSAGYRVDGYTF; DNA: TGTGCCAGCAGTTCAGCCGGGTACAGGGTGGATGGCTACACCTTC
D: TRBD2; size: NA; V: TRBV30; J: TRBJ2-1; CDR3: CAWREGSGGEQFF; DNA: TGTGCCTGGAGGGAAGGGAGCGGGGGTGAGCAGTTCTTC
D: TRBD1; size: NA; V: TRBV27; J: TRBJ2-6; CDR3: CASSSQTGSSGANVLTF; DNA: TGTGCCAGCAGTTCCCAGACAGGGTCCTCTGGGGCCAACGTCCTGACTTTC
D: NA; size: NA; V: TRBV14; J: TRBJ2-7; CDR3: CASSQDLEEQYF; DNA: TGTGCCAGCAGCCAAGATCTGGAAGAGCAGTACTTC
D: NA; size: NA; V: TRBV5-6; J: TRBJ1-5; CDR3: CASSLNGGGNQPQHF; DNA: TGTGCCAGCAGCTTGAACGGGGGTGGCAATCAGCCCCAGCATTTT
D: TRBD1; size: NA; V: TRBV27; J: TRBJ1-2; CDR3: CASSSWTGLANYGYTF; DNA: TGTGCCAGCAGTTCTTGGACAGGGCTGGCTAACTATGGCTACACCTTC
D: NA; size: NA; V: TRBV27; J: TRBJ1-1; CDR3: CASSLPSQERMNTEAFF; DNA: TGTGCCAGCAGCTTACCCTCCCAGGAACGCATGAACACTGAAGCTTTCTTT
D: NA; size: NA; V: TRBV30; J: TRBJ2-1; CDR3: CAWRWGSSYNEQFF; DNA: TGTGCCTGGAGGTGGGGCAGCTCCTACAATGAGCAGTTCTTC
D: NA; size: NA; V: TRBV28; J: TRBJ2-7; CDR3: CASSFSGAGGEQYF; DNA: TGTGCCAGCAGTTTCTCAGGGGCTGGAGGGGAGCAGTACTTC
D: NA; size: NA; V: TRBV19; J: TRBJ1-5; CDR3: CASSVDIGVNQPQHF; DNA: TGTGCCAGTAGTGTAGACATCGGGGTAAATCAGCCCCAGCATTTT
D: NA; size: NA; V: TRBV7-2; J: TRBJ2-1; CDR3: CASSQMRVNEQFF; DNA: TGTGCCAGCAGCCAGATGAGAGTGAATGAGCAGTTCTTC
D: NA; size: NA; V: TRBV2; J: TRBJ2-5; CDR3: CASSDVWVQGETQYF; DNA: TGTGCCAGCAGTGACGTTTGGGTCCAGGGTGAGACCCAGTACTTC
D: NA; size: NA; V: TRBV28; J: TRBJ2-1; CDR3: CASSPGVLGALMSSYNEQFF; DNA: TGTGCCAGCAGTCCCGGAGTGCTTGGGGCCCTCATGAGCTCCTACAATGAGCAGTTCTTC
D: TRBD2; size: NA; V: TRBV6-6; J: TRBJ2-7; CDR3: CASSSRTSAYEQYF; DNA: TGTGCCAGCAGTTCGCGGACTAGCGCCTACGAGCAGTACTTC
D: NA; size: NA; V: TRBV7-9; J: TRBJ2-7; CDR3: CASGQLQGEQYF; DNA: TGTGCCAGCGGACAACTTCAGGGCGAGCAGTACTTC
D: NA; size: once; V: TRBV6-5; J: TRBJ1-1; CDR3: CASSYSIQAFTEAFF; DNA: TGTGCCAGCAGTTACTCGATTCAAGCCTTCACTGAAGCTTTCTTT
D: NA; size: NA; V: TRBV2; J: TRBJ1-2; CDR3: CAIPSRDTRTIYGYTF; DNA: TGTGCCATCCCATCCCGGGACACGAGAACTATCTATGGCTACACCTTC
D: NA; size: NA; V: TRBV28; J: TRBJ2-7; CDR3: CASSLRGSYEQYF; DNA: TGTGCCAGCAGTTTGAGGGGGTCCTACGAGCAGTACTTC
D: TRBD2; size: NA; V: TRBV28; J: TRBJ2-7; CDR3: CASSPSGRPAYEQYF; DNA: TGTGCCAGCAGTCCCAGCGGGAGGCCTGCCTACGAGCAGTACTTC
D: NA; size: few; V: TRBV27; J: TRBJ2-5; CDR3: CASSPYQVGTQYF; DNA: TGTGCCAGCAGTCCCTACCAGGTCGGGACCCAGTACTTC
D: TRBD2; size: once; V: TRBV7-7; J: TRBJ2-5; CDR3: CASSLAPSGSGETQYF; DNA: TGTGCCAGCAGCTTAGCCCCTAGCGGGAGTGGAGAGACCCAGTACTTC
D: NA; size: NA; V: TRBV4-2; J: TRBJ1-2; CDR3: CASSQDRWGRAYGYTF; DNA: TGTGCCAGCAGCCAAGATCGATGGGGGCGAGCCTATGGCTACACCTTC
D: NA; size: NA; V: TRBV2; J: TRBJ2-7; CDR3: CASREPVAAAHEQYF; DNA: TGTGCCAGCAGGGAACCTGTGGCCGCGGCCCACGAGCAGTACTTC